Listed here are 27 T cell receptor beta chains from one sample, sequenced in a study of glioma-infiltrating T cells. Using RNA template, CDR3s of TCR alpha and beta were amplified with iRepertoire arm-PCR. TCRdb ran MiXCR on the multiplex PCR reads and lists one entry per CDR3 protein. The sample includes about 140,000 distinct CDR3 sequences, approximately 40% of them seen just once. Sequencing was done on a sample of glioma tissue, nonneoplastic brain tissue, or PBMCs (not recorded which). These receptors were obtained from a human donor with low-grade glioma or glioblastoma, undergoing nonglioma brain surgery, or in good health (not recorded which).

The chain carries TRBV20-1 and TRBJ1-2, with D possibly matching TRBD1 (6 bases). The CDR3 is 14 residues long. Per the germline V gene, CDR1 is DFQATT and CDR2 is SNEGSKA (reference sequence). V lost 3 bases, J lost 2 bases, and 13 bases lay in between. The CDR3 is CSARAGGGNYGYTF. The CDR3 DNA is TGCAGTGCTAGGGCCGGGGGCGGAAACTATGGCTACACCTTC.

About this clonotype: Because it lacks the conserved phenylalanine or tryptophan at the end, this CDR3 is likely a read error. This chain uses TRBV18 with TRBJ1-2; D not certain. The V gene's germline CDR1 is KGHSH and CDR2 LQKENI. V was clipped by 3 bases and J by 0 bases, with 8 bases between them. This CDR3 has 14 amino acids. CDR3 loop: CASSPEQSNYGYTS. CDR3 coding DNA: TGTGCCAGCTCACCGGAACAGTCTAACTATGGCTACACCTCC.

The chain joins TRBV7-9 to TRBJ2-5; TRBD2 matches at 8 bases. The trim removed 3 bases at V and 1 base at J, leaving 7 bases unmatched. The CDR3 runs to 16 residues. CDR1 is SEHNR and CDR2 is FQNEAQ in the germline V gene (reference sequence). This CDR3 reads CASSFPAGVIQETQYF. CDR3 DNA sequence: TGTGCCAGCAGCTTCCCAGCGGGGGTGATCCAAGAGACCCAGTACTTC.

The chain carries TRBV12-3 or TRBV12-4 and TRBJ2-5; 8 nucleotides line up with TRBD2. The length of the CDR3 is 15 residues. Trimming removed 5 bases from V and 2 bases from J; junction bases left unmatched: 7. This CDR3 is CASSPVTSVQETQYF. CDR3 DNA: TGTGCCAGCAGTCCCGTGACTAGCGTTCAAGAGACCCAGTACTTC.

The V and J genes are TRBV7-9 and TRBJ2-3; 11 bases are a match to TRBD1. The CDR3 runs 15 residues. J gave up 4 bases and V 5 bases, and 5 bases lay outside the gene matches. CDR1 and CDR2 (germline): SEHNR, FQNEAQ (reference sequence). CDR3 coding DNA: TGTGCCAGCAGCCCCGGACAGGGGGCCGCAGATACGCAGTATTTT. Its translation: CASSPGQGAADTQYF.

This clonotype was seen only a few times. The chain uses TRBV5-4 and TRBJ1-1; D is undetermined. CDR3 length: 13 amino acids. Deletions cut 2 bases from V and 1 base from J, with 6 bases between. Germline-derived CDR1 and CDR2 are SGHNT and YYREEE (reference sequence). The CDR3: CASSLMENTEAFF. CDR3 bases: TGTGCCAGCAGCTTAATGGAGAACACTGAAGCTTTCTTT.

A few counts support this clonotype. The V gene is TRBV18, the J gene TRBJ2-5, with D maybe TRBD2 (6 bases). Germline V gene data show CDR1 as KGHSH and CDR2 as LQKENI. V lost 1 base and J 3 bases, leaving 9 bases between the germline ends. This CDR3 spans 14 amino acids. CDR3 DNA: TGTGCCAGCTCACCACAAGGAGGGAAAGAGACCCAGTACTTC. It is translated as CASSPQGGKETQYF.

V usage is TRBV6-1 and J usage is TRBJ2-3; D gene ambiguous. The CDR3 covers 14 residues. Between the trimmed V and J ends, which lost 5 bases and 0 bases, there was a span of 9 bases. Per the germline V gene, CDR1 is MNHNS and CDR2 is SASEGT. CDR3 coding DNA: TGTGCCAGCAGTTCCCGACCAAGCACAGATACGCAGTATTTT. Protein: CASSSRPSTDTQYF.

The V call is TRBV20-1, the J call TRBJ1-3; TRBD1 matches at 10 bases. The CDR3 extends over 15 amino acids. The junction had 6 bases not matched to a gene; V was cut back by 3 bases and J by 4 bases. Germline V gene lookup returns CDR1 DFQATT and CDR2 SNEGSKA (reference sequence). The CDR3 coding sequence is TGCAGTGCTAGTCCCGGGACAGGGGTCGGAAACACCATATATTTT. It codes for CSASPGTGVGNTIYF.

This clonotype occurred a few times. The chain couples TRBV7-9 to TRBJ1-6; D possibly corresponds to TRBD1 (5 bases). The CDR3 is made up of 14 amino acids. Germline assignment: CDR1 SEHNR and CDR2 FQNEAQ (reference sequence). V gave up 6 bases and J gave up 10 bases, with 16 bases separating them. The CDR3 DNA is TGTGCCAGCAGTCAAACGGTGGGGGACTCACCCCTCCACTTT. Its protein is CASSQTVGDSPLHF. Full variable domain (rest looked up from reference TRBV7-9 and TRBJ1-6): DTGVSQNPRHKITKRGQNVTFRCDPISEHNRLYWYRQTLGQGPEFLTYFQNEAQLEKSRLLSDRFSAERPKGSFSTLEIQRTEQGDSAMYLCASSQTVGDSPLHFGNGTRLTVT.

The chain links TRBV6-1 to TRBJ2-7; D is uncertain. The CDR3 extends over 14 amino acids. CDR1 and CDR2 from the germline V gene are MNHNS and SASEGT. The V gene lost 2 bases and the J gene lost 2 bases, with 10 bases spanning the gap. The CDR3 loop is CASSEFVGPYEQYF. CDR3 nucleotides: TGTGCCAGCAGTGAATTTGTCGGGCCCTACGAGCAGTACTTC.

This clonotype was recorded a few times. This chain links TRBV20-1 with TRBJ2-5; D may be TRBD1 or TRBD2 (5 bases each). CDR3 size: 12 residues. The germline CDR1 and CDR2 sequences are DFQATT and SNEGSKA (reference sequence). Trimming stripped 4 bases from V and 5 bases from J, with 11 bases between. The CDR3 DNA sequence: TGCAGTGCTAAGGGGACCCTGGAGACCCAGTACTTC. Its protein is CSAKGTLETQYF.

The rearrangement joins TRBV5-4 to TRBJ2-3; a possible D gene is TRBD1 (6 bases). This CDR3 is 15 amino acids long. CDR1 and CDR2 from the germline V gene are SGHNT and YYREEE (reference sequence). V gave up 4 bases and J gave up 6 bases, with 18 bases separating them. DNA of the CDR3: TGTGCCAGCAGCCCCCAGGGGTTGAAAGGGGATACGCAGTATTTT. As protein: CASSPQGLKGDTQYF.

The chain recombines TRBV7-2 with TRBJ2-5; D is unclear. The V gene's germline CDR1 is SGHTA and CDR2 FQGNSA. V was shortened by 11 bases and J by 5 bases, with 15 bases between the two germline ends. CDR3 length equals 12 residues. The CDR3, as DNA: TGTGCCCGCACCCTAGGGTCGGAGACCCAGTACTTC. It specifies CARTLGSETQYF.

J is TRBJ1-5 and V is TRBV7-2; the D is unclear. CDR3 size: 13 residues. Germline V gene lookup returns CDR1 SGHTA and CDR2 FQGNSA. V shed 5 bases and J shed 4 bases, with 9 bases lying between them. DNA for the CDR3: TGTGCCAGCAGCCGCGGGGAGAATCAGCCCCAGCATTTT. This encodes CASSRGENQPQHF. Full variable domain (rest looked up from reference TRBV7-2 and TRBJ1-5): GAGVSQSPSNKVTEKGKDVELRCDPISGHTALYWYRQSLGQGLEFLIYFQGNSAPDKSGLPSDRFSAERTGGSVSTLTIQRTQQEDSAVYLCASSRGENQPQHFGDGTRLSIL.

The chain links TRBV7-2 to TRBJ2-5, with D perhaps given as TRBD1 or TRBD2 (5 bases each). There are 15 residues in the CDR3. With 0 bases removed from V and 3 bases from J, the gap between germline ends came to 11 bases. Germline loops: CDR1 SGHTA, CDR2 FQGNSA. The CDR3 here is CASSLAEGREETQYF. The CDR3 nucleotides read TGTGCCAGCAGCTTAGCAGAGGGACGGGAAGAGACCCAGTACTTC. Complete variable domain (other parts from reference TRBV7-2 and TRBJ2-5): GAGVSQSPSNKVTEKGKDVELRCDPISGHTALYWYRQSLGQGLEFLIYFQGNSAPDKSGLPSDRFSAERTGGSVSTLTIQRTQQEDSAVYLCASSLAEGREETQYFGPGTRLLVL.

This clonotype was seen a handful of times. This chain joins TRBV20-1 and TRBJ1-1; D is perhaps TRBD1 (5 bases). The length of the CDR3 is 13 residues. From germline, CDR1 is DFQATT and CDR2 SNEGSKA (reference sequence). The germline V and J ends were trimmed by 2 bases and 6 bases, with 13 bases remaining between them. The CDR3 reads CSARTTRGAEAFF. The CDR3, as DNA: TGCAGTGCTAGAACAACCCGGGGGGCTGAAGCTTTCTTT.

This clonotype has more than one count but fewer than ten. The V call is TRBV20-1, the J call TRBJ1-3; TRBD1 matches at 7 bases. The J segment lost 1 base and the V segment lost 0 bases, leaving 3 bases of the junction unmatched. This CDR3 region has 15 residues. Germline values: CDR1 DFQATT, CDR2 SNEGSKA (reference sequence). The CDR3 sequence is CSARDPRGSGNTIYF. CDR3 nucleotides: TGCAGTGCTAGAGATCCCAGGGGGTCTGGAAACACCATATATTTT.

As DNA, the CDR3 is TGTGCCAGCAGGCCCCTAGCAAGCTCCTACAATGAGCAGTACTTC. This gives the protein CASRPLASSYNEQYF. J is TRBJ2-7 and V is TRBV6-2 or TRBV6-3, with a weak D call TRBD2 (5 bases). V dropped 6 bases and J dropped 7 bases, with 22 bases sitting between them. This CDR3 region has 15 residues. CDR1 is MNHEY, CDR2 SVGEGT, per germline.

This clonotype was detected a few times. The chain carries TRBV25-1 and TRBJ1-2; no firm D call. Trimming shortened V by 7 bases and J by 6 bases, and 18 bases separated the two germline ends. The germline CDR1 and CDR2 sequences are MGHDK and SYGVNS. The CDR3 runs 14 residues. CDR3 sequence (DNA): TGTGCCAGCAAAAACATCGAGAGGAATCATGGCTACACCTTC. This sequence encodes CASKNIERNHGYTF.

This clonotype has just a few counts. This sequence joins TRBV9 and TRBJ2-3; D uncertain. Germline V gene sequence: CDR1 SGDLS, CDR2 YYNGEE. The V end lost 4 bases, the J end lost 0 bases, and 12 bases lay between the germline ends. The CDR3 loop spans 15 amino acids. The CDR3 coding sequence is TGTGCCAGCAGCCCCCGCGGTACTAGCACAGATACGCAGTATTTT. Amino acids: CASSPRGTSTDTQYF.

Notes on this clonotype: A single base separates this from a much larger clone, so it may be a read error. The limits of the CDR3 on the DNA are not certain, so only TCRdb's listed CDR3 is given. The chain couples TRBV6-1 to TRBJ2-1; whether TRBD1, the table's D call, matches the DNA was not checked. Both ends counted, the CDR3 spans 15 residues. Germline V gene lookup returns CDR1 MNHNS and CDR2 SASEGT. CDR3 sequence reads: CASSFGQGSYNEKFF.

CDR3: CASRNLGTSDYNEQFF. CDR3 nucleotides: TGTGCCAGCAGAAATCTCGGGACTAGCGACTACAATGAGCAGTTCTTC. The rearrangement uses TRBV6-1 and TRBJ2-1; TRBD2 agrees at 10 bases. The junction had 8 bases not matched to a gene; V was cut back by 6 bases and J by 3 bases. Germline V gene data show CDR1 as MNHNS and CDR2 as SASEGT. There are 16 residues in the CDR3.

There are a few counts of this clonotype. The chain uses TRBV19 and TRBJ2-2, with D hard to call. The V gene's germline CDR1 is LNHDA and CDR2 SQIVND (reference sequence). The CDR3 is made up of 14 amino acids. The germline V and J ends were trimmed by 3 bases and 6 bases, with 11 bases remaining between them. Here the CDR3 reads CASSMSQDAGELFF. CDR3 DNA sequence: TGTGCCAGTAGTATGAGCCAGGACGCCGGGGAGCTGTTTTTT.

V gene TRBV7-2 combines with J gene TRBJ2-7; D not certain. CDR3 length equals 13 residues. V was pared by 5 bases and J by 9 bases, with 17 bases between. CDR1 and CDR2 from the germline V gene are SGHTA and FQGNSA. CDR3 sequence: CASSLRGAIVQYF. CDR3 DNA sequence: TGTGCCAGCAGCCTTCGTGGCGCCATTGTGCAGTACTTC.

Here the CDR3 reads CASSQEDEQYF. The DNA of the CDR3 is TGCGCCAGCAGCCAGGAGGACGAGCAGTACTTC. V usage is TRBV4-1 and J usage is TRBJ2-7, with D possibly matching TRBD2 (5 bases). Germline assignment: CDR1 MGHRA and CDR2 YSYEKL. CDR3 size: 11 residues. Trimming removed 3 bases at V and 5 bases at J, with 5 bases between.

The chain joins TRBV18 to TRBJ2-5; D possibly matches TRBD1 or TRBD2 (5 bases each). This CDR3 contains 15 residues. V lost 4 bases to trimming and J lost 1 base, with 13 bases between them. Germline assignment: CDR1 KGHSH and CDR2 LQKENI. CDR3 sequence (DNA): TGTGCCAGCTCACGAGGGACGGATGGCCAAGAGACCCAGTACTTC. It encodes CASSRGTDGQETQYF.